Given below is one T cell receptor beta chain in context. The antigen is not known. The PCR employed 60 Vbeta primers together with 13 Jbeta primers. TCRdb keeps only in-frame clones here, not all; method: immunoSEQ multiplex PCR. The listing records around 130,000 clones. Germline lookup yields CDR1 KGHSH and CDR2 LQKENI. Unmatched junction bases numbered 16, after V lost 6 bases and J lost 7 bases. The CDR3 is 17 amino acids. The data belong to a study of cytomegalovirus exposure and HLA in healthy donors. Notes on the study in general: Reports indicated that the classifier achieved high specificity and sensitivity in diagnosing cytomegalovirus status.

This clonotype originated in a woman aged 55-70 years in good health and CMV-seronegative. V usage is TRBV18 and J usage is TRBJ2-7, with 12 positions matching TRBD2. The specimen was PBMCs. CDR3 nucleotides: TGTGCCAGCTCCCTCATCCAAGCTAGCGGGAGGGCTGGGGAGCAGTACTTC. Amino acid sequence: CASSLIQASGRAGEQYF.